The 18 T cell receptor beta chains below were found in one sample sequenced in a study of shared clonotypes between healthy human individuals (dated by TCRdb to about 2020). Library preparation employed the immunoSEQ multiplex PCR assay. TCRdb mirrors the immuneACCESS table, restricted to in-frame sequences. Some clones are absent from its copies; in checked studies, under half trace to an unresolved V gene, and the reason for the others is unknown. The sample table records 850,000 to 1,200,000 clones; approximately 76% of these occur just once. The ten largest clones take up approximately 1.5% of the sample. Sequencing input: memory CD4+ T cells sorted from blood. Read against the paper, the sample's cell subset or site label means: CD45RA-negative fraction. These receptors came from a man aged 18 to 35 in good health.

This chain joins TRBV14 and TRBJ1-1; 9 positions agree with TRBD1. The CDR3 contains 15 residues. Germline V gives CDR1 SGHDN, CDR2 FVKESK. Trimming cost V 3 bases and J 5 bases; bases outside gene matches: 7. CDR3 bases: TGTGCCAGCAGCCAGCAACAGGGGGCCGGGACTGAAGCTTTCTTT. Translating gives CASSQQQGAGTEAFF.

This clone is a singleton in its sample. This sequence joins TRBV6-1 and TRBJ1-4; D is unclear. V was shortened by 4 bases and J by 3 bases, with 12 bases between the two germline ends. Germline V CDR1 and CDR2: MNHNS, SASEGT. The CDR3 runs 15 residues. The CDR3 sequence: CASSVMLGANEKLFF. DNA of the CDR3: TGTGCCAGCAGTGTGATGTTGGGAGCTAATGAAAAACTGTTTTTT.

The chain combines TRBV30 with TRBJ1-6; 9 nucleotides align to TRBD1. Germline CDR1 is GTSNPN and CDR2 is SVGIG (reference sequence). J gave up 6 bases and V 4 bases, and 7 bases lay outside the gene matches. The CDR3 runs 15 residues. CDR3 protein: CAWTRGGQGNSPLHF. Here the CDR3 DNA reads TGTGCCTGGACTCGGGGGGGACAGGGTAATTCACCCCTCCACTTT.

The gene calls are TRBV10-3 and TRBJ1-3; D not certain. Deletions cut 2 bases from V and 4 bases from J, with 12 bases between. Germline V gene lookup returns CDR1 ENHRY and CDR2 SYGVKD. CDR3 size: 15 residues. The CDR3 loop is CAISEATLGGNTIYF. In nucleotides, the CDR3 is TGTGCCATCAGTGAGGCGACCCTGGGCGGAAACACCATATATTTT.

The chain has TRBV6-5 and TRBJ1-6; unclear D gene. Germline V gene sequence: CDR1 MNHEY, CDR2 SVGAGI. CDR3 size: 15 residues. V was clipped by 6 bases and J by 5 bases, with 14 bases between them. CDR3 in DNA: TGTGCCAGCAGCCCTCCCGGGGTGAATAATTCACCCCTCCACTTT. This gives the protein CASSPPGVNNSPLHF.

The chain joins TRBV5-1 to TRBJ2-3; no definite D call. In germline, CDR1 is SGHRS, CDR2 YFSETQ. V was clipped by 4 bases and J by 7 bases, with 4 bases between them. The CDR3 is made up of 10 amino acids. The CDR3 region is CASSGNTQYF. In DNA form, the CDR3 reads TGCGCCAGCAGCGGCAATACGCAGTATTTT. Full variable domain (outside the CDR3, taken from reference TRBV5-1 and TRBJ2-3): KAGVTQTPRYLIKTRGQQVTLSCSPISGHRSVSWYQQTPGQGLQFLFEYFSETQRNKGNFPGRFSGRQFSNSRSEMNVSTLELGDSALYLCASSGNTQYFGPGTRLTVL.

This chain uses TRBV5-1 with TRBJ1-1, with 7 bases identical to TRBD1. Germline V CDR1 and CDR2: SGHRS, YFSETQ. This CDR3 is 14 amino acids long. After removal of 2 bases from V and 2 bases from J, the junction contained 3 bases not matched to a gene. CDR3 sequence reads: CASSFGDRNTEAFF. CDR3 nucleotide sequence: TGCGCCAGCAGCTTCGGGGACAGAAACACTGAAGCTTTCTTT.

About this clone: At the DNA level, this CDR3 is encoded by other sequences in the same sample as well. The chain employs TRBV11-2 and TRBJ2-7; D remains ambiguous. The CDR3 has 12 residues. The germline V gene encodes CDR1 SGHAT and CDR2 FQNNGV. Trimming left V 1 base short and J 6 bases short, with 7 bases between. The CDR3 DNA reads TGTGCCAGCAGCTTAGGTGGGGTCGAGCAGTACTTC. The encoded protein is CASSLGGVEQYF. Combining the CDR3 with reference TRBV11-2 and TRBJ2-7 gives the whole variable domain EAGVAQSPRYKIIEKRQSVAFWCNPISGHATLYWYQQILGQGPKLLIQFQNNGVVDDSQLPKDRFSAERLKGVDSTLKIQPAKLEDSAVYLCASSLGGVEQYFGPGTRLTVT.

Written as DNA, the CDR3 is TGTGCCAGCAGTGAAAGAGGGGGGCCAACTAATGAAAAACTGTTTTTT. It encodes CASSERGGPTNEKLFF. The rearrangement uses TRBV6-1 and TRBJ1-4; D is possibly TRBD1 (6 bases). In germline, CDR1 is MNHNS, CDR2 SASEGT. V lost 2 bases to trimming and J lost 0 bases, with 10 bases between them. The CDR3 totals 16 residues.

The rearrangement joins TRBV11-2 to TRBJ2-1, with 7 bases lining up with TRBD2. Germline CDR1 SGHAT, CDR2 FQNNGV. This CDR3 has 17 amino acids. V was pared by 1 base and J by 3 bases, with 9 bases of the junction left unmatched. The CDR3 reads CASSLGLSSGSYNEQFF. Written as DNA, the CDR3 is TGTGCCAGCAGCTTAGGCCTCTCTAGCGGAAGCTACAATGAGCAGTTCTTC.

This sequence joins TRBV5-3 and TRBJ2-5; TRBD1 aligns across 10 bases. TRBV5-3 is given ORF status, its function remaining uncertain. The CDR3 totals 14 residues. V lost 5 bases to trimming and J lost 4 bases; unmatched junction nucleotides: 5. CDR3 sequence (DNA): TGTGCCAGAAGGGCTCGGACAGGGGGAGAGACCCAGTACTTC. It encodes CARRARTGGETQYF.

This chain uses TRBV10-3 with TRBJ2-7, with TRBD1 identical over 7 bases. This CDR3 contains 14 residues. Germline V gene sequence: CDR1 ENHRY, CDR2 SYGVKD. Trimming at V came to 3 bases and at J to 6 bases, leaving 8 bases not matched to a gene. In DNA form, the CDR3 reads TGTGCCATCAGTGAAACGACAGGGAGAGGCGAGCAGTACTTC. This translates into CAISETTGRGEQYF.

The genes are TRBV28 and TRBJ1-5; D not certain. Germline values: CDR1 MDHEN, CDR2 SYDVKM. This CDR3 has 14 amino acids. With 6 bases removed from V and 3 bases from J, the gap between germline ends came to 12 bases. The CDR3 DNA reads as TGTGCCAGCAGCAGCCCGGGGAACAATCAGCCCCAGCATTTT. Translated: CASSSPGNNQPQHF.

There are a few counts of this clone. V and J are TRBV5-1 and TRBJ1-2; TRBD1 might be the D (5 bases). The germline V gene encodes CDR1 SGHRS and CDR2 YFSETQ. The CDR3 covers 14 residues. Trimming took 3 bases from V and 7 from J, leaving 16 bases between them. The CDR3 DNA follows: TGCGCCAGCAGCTCTGGGGGGGAATCCCTTGGCTACACCTTC. Protein: CASSSGGESLGYTF.

The rearrangement links TRBV10-3 to TRBJ2-7, with D possibly matching TRBD1 (6 bases). V lost 10 bases and J 4 bases, leaving 20 bases between the germline ends. This CDR3 contains 14 residues. CDR1 ENHRY and CDR2 SYGVKD come from the germline V gene. The DNA for the CDR3 is TGTGCCACCAGACCGTCGGCAGGGGTATACGAGCAGTACTTC. Amino acid sequence: CATRPSAGVYEQYF.

This clone was observed a single time. V is TRBV30 and J is TRBJ2-7; D not certain. This CDR3 contains 11 residues. V was cut by 6 bases and J by 7 bases, with 13 bases left in between. Per germline, CDR1 GTSNPN and CDR2 SVGIG (reference sequence). The CDR3 is CACAHAWEQYF. CDR3 sequence (DNA): TGTGCCTGCGCTCACGCGTGGGAGCAGTACTTC.

The rearrangement links TRBV18 to TRBJ1-3, with no clear D. The CDR3 is 14 amino acids. The ends were cut back, 0 bases at V and 4 bases at J, with 7 bases in the middle. The germline CDR1 and CDR2 sequences are KGHSH and LQKENI. Here the CDR3 reads CASSPPTVGNTIYF. Written as DNA, the CDR3 is TGTGCCAGCTCACCACCGACCGTCGGAAACACCATATATTTT.

The chain employs TRBV5-1 and TRBJ2-5; D not resolved. This CDR3 spans 13 amino acids. Germline CDR1 reads SGHRS; CDR2 reads YFSETQ. The V and J ends lost 1 base and 3 bases respectively, with 7 bases between them. In DNA, the CDR3 is TGCGCCAGCAGCTTGACCAGCAAAGAGACCCAGTACTTC. Its translation is CASSLTSKETQYF.